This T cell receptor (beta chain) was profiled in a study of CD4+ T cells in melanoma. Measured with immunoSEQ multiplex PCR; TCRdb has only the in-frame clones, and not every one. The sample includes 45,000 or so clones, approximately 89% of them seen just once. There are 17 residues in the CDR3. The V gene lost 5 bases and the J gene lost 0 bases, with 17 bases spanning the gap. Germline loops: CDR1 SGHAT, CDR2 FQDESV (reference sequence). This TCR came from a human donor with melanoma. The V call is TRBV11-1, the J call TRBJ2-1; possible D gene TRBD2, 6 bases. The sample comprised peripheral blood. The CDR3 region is CASSGGGAGNSYNEQFF. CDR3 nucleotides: TGTGCCAGCAGCGGAGGAGGGGCAGGAAACTCCTACAATGAGCAGTTCTTC.